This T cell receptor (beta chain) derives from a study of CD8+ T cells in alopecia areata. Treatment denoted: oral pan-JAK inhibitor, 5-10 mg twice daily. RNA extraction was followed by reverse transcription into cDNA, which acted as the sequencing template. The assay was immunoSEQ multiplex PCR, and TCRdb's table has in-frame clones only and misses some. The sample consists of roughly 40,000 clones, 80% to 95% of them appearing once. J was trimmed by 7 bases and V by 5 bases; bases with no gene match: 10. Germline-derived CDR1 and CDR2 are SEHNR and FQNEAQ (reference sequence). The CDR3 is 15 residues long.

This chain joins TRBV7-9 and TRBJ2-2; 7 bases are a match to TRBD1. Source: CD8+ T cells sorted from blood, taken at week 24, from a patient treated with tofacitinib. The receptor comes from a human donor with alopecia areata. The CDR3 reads CASSPRDREFGELFF. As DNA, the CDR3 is TGTGCCAGCAGCCCAAGAGACAGGGAGTTCGGGGAGCTGTTTTTT.